The entry below describes one T cell receptor (beta chain). This specimen belongs to a study of blood T cell repertoires in COVID-19. Original processing notes: Using reference gene primer amplification, nucleated cell counts were estimated. Produced via immunoSEQ multiplex PCR; TCRdb's table is partial and in-frame only. V and J calls and clone size are given by that table; D and trimming were obtained from the DNA. In the table there are tens of thousands of clones, around 80% of which are singletons. Germline V gene lookup returns CDR1 LNHDA and CDR2 SQIVND (reference sequence). Germline trimming cut 2 bases from V and 3 bases from J; bases unmatched to any gene: 12. The CDR3 contains 18 residues.

The gene calls are TRBV19 and TRBJ2-2; 7 positions match TRBD1. This clonotype was sampled from a woman at least 80 years old with acute or convalescent COVID-19. Sequenced: peripheral blood. DNA for the CDR3: TGTGCCAGTAGTATAAGGTGGACAGGTTATTCGGACACCGGGGAGCTGTTTTTT. Protein: CASSIRWTGYSDTGELFF.